A selection of T cell receptor beta chains follows, all from one sample in a study of T-cell memory formation after mild COVID-19. Each CDR3 protein is one row after TCRdb ran MiXCR on the 5' RACE reads. The sample consists of around 470,000 distinct CDR3 sequences, 20% of them appearing once. Material for sequencing was PBMCs or a T cell subset sorted from them (not recorded which). The source of these receptors is an adult woman who had mild COVID-19 (a few samples of this study predate the infection). Cell type and time point are not known. CDR3s include the opening cysteine and the closing phenylalanine or tryptophan. A D gene is named only where the DNA matches it firmly. Rows may omit the clone size; those that give it use once, few, many or a size class.

J gene | D gene | clone size | V gene | CDR3 DNA | CDR3 protein
TRBJ2-7 | TRBD1 | - | TRBV11-2 | TGTGCCAGCAGTGCCGACAGGGGATTGACCTACGAGCAGTACTTC | CASSADRGLTYEQYF
TRBJ2-2 | TRBD2 | - | TRBV7-9 | TGTGCCAGCAGCGAGCGGACTAGCGGGATTCACGGGGAGCTGTTTTTT | CASSERTSGIHGELFF
TRBJ1-2 | - | few | TRBV6-5 | TGTGCCAGCAGTTACTCGGCAGAGGGCTATGGCTACACCTTC | CASSYSAEGYGYTF
TRBJ2-7 | - | few | TRBV29-1 | TGCAGCGTTGAATTGACGGACTACGAGCAGTACTTC | CSVELTDYEQYF
TRBJ1-2 | - | few | TRBV5-1 | TGCGCCAGCAGCAATCCGACAGACCCCTATGGCTACACCTTC | CASSNPTDPYGYTF
TRBJ2-7 | - | - | TRBV7-7 | TGTGCTAGCAGTGCCTCGCCTCTCGCGGGACTTTACGAGCAGTACTTC | CASSASPLAGLYEQYF
TRBJ2-1 | - | few | TRBV7-2 | TGTGCCAGCAGCCCCCTTATCCCAGGGAGAAACAATGAGCAGTTCTTC | CASSPLIPGRNNEQFF
TRBJ2-1 | - | few | TRBV20-1 | TGCAGTGCTAGAGGGGGAGGGGGCAAAGGGCAGTTCTTC | CSARGGGGKGQFF
TRBJ2-7 | - | - | TRBV5-1 | TGCGCCAGCAGGGTTGACCCAGCGCCACTCTACGAGCAGTACTTC | CASRVDPAPLYEQYF
TRBJ2-7 | - | many | TRBV5-1 | TGCGCCAGCAGCTTGGGTATCCTGGGCAGGGCAAGCTCCTACGAGCAGTACTTC | CASSLGILGRASSYEQYF
TRBJ2-1 | - | - | TRBV2 | TGTGCCAGCAGTGCGGGATACCCTTCCGGAAATGAGCAGTTCTTC | CASSAGYPSGNEQFF
TRBJ2-2 | - | many | TRBV6-5 | TGTGCCAGCAGTTACTGGCCAGGGCTGATTAGCACCGGGGAGCTGTTTTTT | CASSYWPGLISTGELFF
TRBJ1-2 | TRBD1 | - | TRBV6-5 | TGTGCCAGCAGTTACTCCGACAGGGGGTTTTTCTATGGCTACACCTTC | CASSYSDRGFFYGYTF
TRBJ2-5 | - | - | TRBV3-1 | TGTGCCAGCAGCCAAGATGAGGTAGTGAAGGAGACCCAGTACTTC | CASSQDEVVKETQYF
TRBJ2-5 | - | - | TRBV7-3 | TGTGCCAGCAGCCCTTCGCCTACCCAAGGAGAGACCCAGTACTTC | CASSPSPTQGETQYF
TRBJ2-7 | - | - | TRBV9 | TGTGCCAGCAGCGTGTCCTCCGGGACGGAATACGAGCAGTACTTC | CASSVSSGTEYEQYF
TRBJ1-1 | - | few | TRBV12-3/TRBV12-4 | TGTGCCAGCAGGCCCCCACAGGGTCCTGAAGCTTTCTTT | CASRPPQGPEAFF
TRBJ2-7 | - | - | TRBV4-3 | TGCGCCAGCAGCCAAGCCAACAGGGCCCACGAGCAGTACTTC | CASSQANRAHEQYF
TRBJ1-6 | TRBD1 | few | TRBV6-4 | TGTGCCAGCAGTCGGACAGGGGGTAATTCACCCCTCCACTTT | CASSRTGGNSPLHF
TRBJ2-3 | TRBD2 | - | TRBV7-9 | TGTGCCAGCAGCTTAAAGACTAGCGGGGGGCCAGATACGCAGTATTTT | CASSLKTSGGPDTQYF
TRBJ2-3 | - | - | TRBV27 | TGTGCCAGCAGTCATAGGAGGGATACGCAGTATTTT | CASSHRRDTQYF
TRBJ2-7 | TRBD2 | many | TRBV28 | TGTGCCAGCAGCCTCGGACTAGCGGGAGAGACGGGCGAGCAGTACTTC | CASSLGLAGETGEQYF
TRBJ2-2 | - | - | TRBV6-6 | TGTGCCAGCAGTCGATTGGGAGTCACCGGGGAGCTGTTTTTT | CASSRLGVTGELFF
TRBJ2-5 | TRBD2 | few | TRBV9 | TGTGCCAGCAGCCCTAGCGGGGGGATCCAAGAGACCCAGTACTTC | CASSPSGGIQETQYF
TRBJ1-2 | - | - | TRBV24-1 | TGTGCCACCAGTGATGCGGGGACGGCACCGAGGGGCTACACCTTC | CATSDAGTAPRGYTF
TRBJ1-1 | - | few | TRBV6-6 | TGTGCCAGCAATGAGGGTAACACTGAAGCTTTCTTT | CASNEGNTEAFF
TRBJ2-7 | TRBD1 | few | TRBV7-2 | TGTGCCAGCAGCCTCAATGGACAGGGGTCCTACGAGCAGTACTTC | CASSLNGQGSYEQYF
TRBJ2-3 | - | - | TRBV5-1 | TGCGCCAGCTTGGGGGGACCCAGCACAGATACGCAGTATTTT | CASLGGPSTDTQYF
TRBJ2-5 | - | - | TRBV2 | TGTGCCAGCAGCCGCAGTGCGACTGACAGCAGGGAGACCCAGTACTTC | CASSRSATDSRETQYF
TRBJ1-4 | TRBD1 | few | TRBV7-2 | TGTGCCAGCAGCTTACGCGGGACAGGGAATGAAAAACTGTTTTTT | CASSLRGTGNEKLFF
TRBJ1-2 | TRBD1 | few | TRBV27 | TGTGCCAGCAGTTGGGATAGGGCAGGGGGGCCTAACTATGGCTACACCTTC | CASSWDRAGGPNYGYTF
TRBJ2-3 | TRBD2 | few | TRBV11-2 | TGTGCCAGCAGCCCCTCCGGGGGGAGTGCAGATACGCAGTATTTT | CASSPSGGSADTQYF
TRBJ2-5 | TRBD2 | few | TRBV5-1 | TGCGCCAGCAGCTCCCCTGGACTAGCGCCCCGTCGACAAGAGACCCAGTACTTC | CASSSPGLAPRRQETQYF
TRBJ1-2 | - | - | TRBV12-3/TRBV12-4 | TGTGCCAGCAGCCGTTACGGGGGAGCGGGCTACACCTTC | CASSRYGGAGYTF
TRBJ2-3 | TRBD1 | few | TRBV11-3 | TGTGCCAGCAGCCCCCGGGACAGGGGATTCATAGATACGCAGTATTTT | CASSPRDRGFIDTQYF
TRBJ2-7 | - | - | TRBV7-9 | TGTGCCAGCAGCTTATCAGGGGACCACGAGCAGTACTTC | CASSLSGDHEQYF
TRBJ2-5 | - | - | TRBV6-1 | TGTGCCAGCACCCCTAGCTGGAAGACCCAGTACTTC | CASTPSWKTQYF
TRBJ2-1 | TRBD2 | - | TRBV5-1 | TGCGCCAGCAGCTTGACCCCCAGCGGGAAGCAGTTCTTC | CASSLTPSGKQFF
TRBJ1-4 | - | - | TRBV25-1 | TGTGCCAGCAGTGAATTGGGCAGAAGTGCAACTAATGAAAAACTGTTTTTT | CASSELGRSATNEKLFF
TRBJ1-2 | TRBD1 | - | TRBV19 | TGTGCCACTACACAGGGGTTGGGCTATGGCTACACCTTC | CATTQGLGYGYTF
TRBJ2-2 | - | few | TRBV3-1 | TGTGCCAGCAGCCAAGAGCAACCGAGTAACACCGGGGAGCTGTTTTTT | CASSQEQPSNTGELFF
TRBJ2-7 | TRBD2 | few | TRBV2 | TGTGCCAGCAGTGGTGTAGCGGGTCTTTCGTACGAGCAGTACTTC | CASSGVAGLSYEQYF
TRBJ2-1 | TRBD1 | few | TRBV5-6 | TGTGCCAGCAGCTCGGCTGGACAGGGGCCCGATGAGCAGTTCTTC | CASSSAGQGPDEQFF
TRBJ2-7 | - | once | TRBV7-9 | TGTGCCAGCAGCTTAGCGGACAGATGGGGGGTCGAGCAGTACTTC | CASSLADRWGVEQYF
TRBJ2-3 | - | - | TRBV20-1 | TGCAGTGCTAGGGCCCCCCCTCTTAGCACAGATACGCAGTATTTT | CSARAPPLSTDTQYF
TRBJ1-1 | - | few | TRBV7-9 | TGTGCCAGCGCACTAATTGGGGGGAGGGATGAAGCTTTCTTT | CASALIGGRDEAFF
TRBJ2-3 | - | - | TRBV11-2 | TGTGCCAGCAGCTTAGTCAAGGATACGCAGTATTTT | CASSLVKDTQYF
TRBJ2-7 | TRBD2 | many | TRBV7-9 | TGTGCCAGCAGCGCGGCTAGCGGGAGATACGAGCAGTACTTC | CASSAASGRYEQYF
TRBJ1-1 | TRBD1 | few | TRBV29-1 | TGCAGCGTCCCTGACAGGGGGGGGACTGAAGCTTTCTTT | CSVPDRGGTEAFF
TRBJ2-5 | TRBD2 | many | TRBV5-4 | TGTGCCAGCAGTAAAGCGGGAGTGAATACCCAGTACTTC | CASSKAGVNTQYF
TRBJ2-3 | TRBD2 | few | TRBV5-1 | TGCGCCAGCAGCTTGGATTCTAGCGGGGGGACAGATACGCAGTATTTT | CASSLDSSGGTDTQYF
TRBJ2-2 | - | - | TRBV7-7 | TGTGCTAGCAGCCCTAGCTTTACGAACACCGGGGAGCTGTTTTTT | CASSPSFTNTGELFF
TRBJ2-3 | - | - | TRBV12-3/TRBV12-4 | TGTGCCAGCAGTCCTTGGGCCCAAGATACGCAGTATTTT | CASSPWAQDTQYF
TRBJ1-5 | - | - | TRBV19 | TGTGCCAGTACCGAGGGGGGCGGGCCACGGCCCCAGCATTTT | CASTEGGGPRPQHF
TRBJ1-6 | TRBD1 | - | TRBV12-3/TRBV12-4 | TGTGCCAGCAGCGGGACAGTCCTCTTGTCACCCCTCCACTTT | CASSGTVLLSPLHF
TRBJ1-2 | - | - | TRBV4-1 | TGCGCCAGCAGCCAACTAGTCGGGACCCGCTATGGCTACACCTTC | CASSQLVGTRYGYTF
TRBJ1-1 | - | - | TRBV2 | TGTGCCAGCAATTGGGGAAAGGATCACACTGAAGCTTTCTTT | CASNWGKDHTEAFF
TRBJ1-2 | TRBD1 | - | TRBV13 | TGTGCCAGCAGCGACCGACAGGGGGCCGGGGGTGGCTACACCTTC | CASSDRQGAGGGYTF